Here is one T cell receptor (beta chain) with its context. As yet, its antigen is unknown. Germline V gene lookup returns CDR1 KGHDR and CDR2 SFDVKD. This CDR3 contains 15 residues. The V gene lost 6 bases and the J gene lost 8 bases, with 18 bases spanning the gap. The data derive from a study of T cell responses to AZD1222 COVID-19 vaccine. The study's findings and limits: Clonal diversity was possibly underestimated, and the donors were mostly white British, with more females. Repertoire sampling happened only post peak T cell response.

The repertoire was sequenced with immunoSEQ multiplex PCR; TCRdb's copy has only in-frame clones and lacks some. The sample includes approximately 90,000 clones, around 93% of them seen just once. This rearrangement joins TRBV24-1 to TRBJ2-2, with D hard to call. The sequence was obtained from an adult in good health. The material sequenced was peripheral blood, taken on day 0 of AZD1222 vaccination. CDR3 region: CATSLPAHSRGELFF. For the CDR3, the DNA is TGTGCCACCAGTCTCCCGGCCCATAGCAGGGGGGAGCTGTTTTTT.